These 7 T cell receptor beta chains were all obtained from the same sample, sequenced in a study of T cells after posttransplantation cyclophosphamide. The protocol was immunoSEQ multiplex PCR, while the TCRdb copy is restricted to in-frame clones and leaves out a portion. The sample has about 31,000 clones, 85% to 95% seen once; the top ten hold just under 0.25%. The naive gate required viable CD3+CD4+ or CD3+CD8+ cells with CCR7+CD45RA+CD45RO-CD95-CD27+CD28+ phenotype. Specimen: naive CD4+ T cells sorted from PBMCs. The origin of the receptors is a woman aged 55-69 years in good health, CMV-negative, and a related stem cell transplant donor.

The rearrangement links TRBV2 to TRBJ2-3, with a weak D call TRBD2 (6 bases). Germline V CDR1 and CDR2: SNHLY, FYNNEI. Between the trimmed V and J ends, which lost 7 bases and 3 bases, there was a span of 20 bases. The CDR3 length is 16 residues. This CDR3 reads CASKPQRRAGTDTQYF. Here the CDR3 DNA reads TGTGCCAGCAAACCCCAGCGGAGGGCCGGAACAGATACGCAGTATTTT.

The genes are TRBV7-3 and TRBJ1-1, with TRBD1 identical over 7 bases. The V segment lost 3 bases and the J segment 1 base; nucleotides outside the gene matches: 2. This CDR3 spans 14 amino acids. CDR1 is SGHTA and CDR2 is FQGTGA in the germline V gene. The DNA of the CDR3 is TGTGCCAGCAGCTTGACAGGGCGGAACACTGAAGCTTTCTTT. As protein: CASSLTGRNTEAFF.

This sequence joins TRBV9 and TRBJ1-2; no clear D gene. Germline lookup yields CDR1 SGDLS and CDR2 YYNGEE. The V gene lost 2 bases and the J gene lost 3 bases, with 14 bases spanning the gap. The CDR3 covers 15 residues. CDR3 DNA sequence: TGTGCCAGCAGCGTGGGCAGGTGGGTTGACTATGGCTACACCTTC. Protein sequence: CASSVGRWVDYGYTF.

V usage is TRBV5-6 and J usage is TRBJ1-6; D not resolved. CDR1 and CDR2 from the germline V gene are SGHDT and YYEEEE. This CDR3 has 16 residues. V was pared by 0 bases and J by 8 bases, with 15 bases between. DNA for the CDR3: TGTGCCAGCAGCTTGGGGCGGATAAGAGCGGATTCACCCCTCCACTTT. Translated: CASSLGRIRADSPLHF.

The chain combines TRBV28 with TRBJ2-3, with 7 bases identical to TRBD2. V dropped 5 bases and J dropped 1; count of bases not matched to a gene: 9. In germline, CDR1 is MDHEN, CDR2 SYDVKM. CDR3 length equals 16 residues. CDR3 nucleotides: TGTGCCAGCAGTCATCGGGGAGGGCCCGGCACAGATACGCAGTATTTT. Its translation is CASSHRGGPGTDTQYF. Together with reference TRBV28 and TRBJ2-3, the CDR3 gives the full variable domain: DVKVTQSSRYLVKRTGEKVFLECVQDMDHENMFWYRQDPGLGLRLIYFSYDVKMKEKGDIPEGYSVSREKKERFSLILESASTNQTSMYLCASSHRGGPGTDTQYFGPGTRLTVL.

The chain combines TRBV27 with TRBJ1-2, with 9 bases identical to TRBD1. Looked up from germline, CDR1 is MNHEY and CDR2 is SMNVEV (reference sequence). The CDR3 loop spans 17 amino acids. V shed 4 bases, J shed 1 base, and the junction held 10 bases outside the gene matches. The CDR3 DNA sequence: TGTGCCAGCAGTTCCTCACATTACAGGGGGCTTAACTATGGCTACACCTTC. Translating gives CASSSSHYRGLNYGYTF.

V is TRBV7-9 and J is TRBJ1-1, with D possibly TRBD1 on 5 matching bases. Deletions cut 5 bases from V and 6 bases from J, with 10 bases between. CDR3 length equals 12 residues. CDR1 and CDR2 from the germline V gene are SEHNR and FQNEAQ (reference sequence). This CDR3 is CASSLRGPEAFF. The CDR3 nucleotides are TGTGCCAGCAGCCTAAGGGGTCCTGAAGCTTTCTTT.